This TCR beta chain emerged from a study of blood T cell repertoires in COVID-19. Looking at the study overall: Whether acute or convalescent, the COVID-19 samples came from the United States, Italy and Spain. Sources were T cells, B-cell-depleted T cells, or PBMCs; the material itself was cDNA or gDNA.

Methods used by the authors: The authors estimated nucleated cell counts from reference gene primer amplification. The method was immunoSEQ multiplex PCR; TCRdb's version includes in-frame clones alone and lacks a portion of them. That table gives V, J and clone size, and the DNA gave D and trimming. The sample lists 75,000 to 100,000 clones, approximately 77% occurring once. The CDR3 is 13 amino acids. Looked up from germline, CDR1 is SGHTA and CDR2 is FQGNSA. The germline V and J ends were trimmed by 1 base and 5 bases, with 9 bases remaining between them. This receptor was obtained from a woman aged 80 or older with acute or convalescent COVID-19. The sample comprised peripheral blood. The V call is TRBV7-2, the J call TRBJ2-7; D is undetermined. The CDR3 region has the DNA TGTGCCAGCAGCTTAGGGCCCCAGAACGAGCAGTACTTC. It codes for CASSLGPQNEQYF.